The clone carrying this T cell receptor beta chain appeared once. This sample is drawn from a study of blood T cell repertoires in COVID-19. At the level of the study: The origin of the acute and convalescent COVID-19 samples was the United States, Italy and Spain. PBMCs, B-cell-depleted T cells, or T cells provided the cDNA or gDNA that made up the material.

The J segment lost 5 bases and the V segment lost 5 bases, leaving 8 bases of the junction unmatched. The V gene's germline CDR1 is LGHDT and CDR2 YNNKEL (reference sequence). The CDR3 loop spans 14 amino acids. Authors' data handling: Scientists estimated how many nucleated cells there were by amplifying reference gene primers. Data came from immunoSEQ multiplex PCR; TCRdb stores just in-frame clones and leaves some out. The V and J calls and clone size are taken from that table; D and trimming were inferred from the DNA. In the table there are around 20,000 clones, around nine tenths of which are singletons.

The TCR was taken from a human donor in a cohort sampled during active COVID-19. V usage is TRBV3-1 (or the pseudogene TRBV3-2) and J usage is TRBJ2-5; the match to TRBD1 covers 7 bases. Sequenced input: peripheral blood. This CDR3 reads CASSYSTGRETQYF. DNA of the CDR3: TGTGCCAGCAGCTACTCGACAGGGCGTGAGACCCAGTACTTC.